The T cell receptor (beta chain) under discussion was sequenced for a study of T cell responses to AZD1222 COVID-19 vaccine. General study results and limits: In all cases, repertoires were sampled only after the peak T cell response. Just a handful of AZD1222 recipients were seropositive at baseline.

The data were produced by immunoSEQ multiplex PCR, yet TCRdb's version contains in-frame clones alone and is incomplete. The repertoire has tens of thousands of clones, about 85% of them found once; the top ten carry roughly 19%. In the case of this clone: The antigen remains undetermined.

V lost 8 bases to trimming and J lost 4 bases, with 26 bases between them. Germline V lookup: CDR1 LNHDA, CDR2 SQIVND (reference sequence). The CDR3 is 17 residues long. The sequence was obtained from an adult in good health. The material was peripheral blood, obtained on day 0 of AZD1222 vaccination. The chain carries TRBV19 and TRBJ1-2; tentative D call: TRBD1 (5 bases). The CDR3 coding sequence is TGTGCCAGTGGGGGGACTCGTTCGCGGCTCGGGATCTATGGCTACACCTTC. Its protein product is CASGGTRSRLGIYGYTF.